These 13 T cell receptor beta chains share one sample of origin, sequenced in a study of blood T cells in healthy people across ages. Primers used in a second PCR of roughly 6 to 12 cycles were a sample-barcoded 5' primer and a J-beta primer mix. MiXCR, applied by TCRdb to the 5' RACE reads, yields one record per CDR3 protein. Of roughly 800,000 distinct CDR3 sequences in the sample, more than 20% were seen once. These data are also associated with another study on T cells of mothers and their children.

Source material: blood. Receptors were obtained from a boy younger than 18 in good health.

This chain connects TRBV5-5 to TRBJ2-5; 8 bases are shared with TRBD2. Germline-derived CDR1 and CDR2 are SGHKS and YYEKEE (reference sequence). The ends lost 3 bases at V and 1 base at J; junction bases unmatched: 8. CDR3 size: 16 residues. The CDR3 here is CASSWGAGGSQETQYF. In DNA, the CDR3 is TGTGCCAGCAGCTGGGGCGCGGGGGGTTCCCAAGAGACCCAGTACTTC.

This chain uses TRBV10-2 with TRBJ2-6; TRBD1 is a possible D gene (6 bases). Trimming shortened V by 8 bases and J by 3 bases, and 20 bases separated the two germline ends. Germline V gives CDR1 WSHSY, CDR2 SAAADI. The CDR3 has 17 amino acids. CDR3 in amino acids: CASATGRGGLGANVLTF. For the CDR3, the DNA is TGCGCCAGCGCCACCGGCAGGGGCGGACTTGGGGCCAACGTCCTGACTTTC.

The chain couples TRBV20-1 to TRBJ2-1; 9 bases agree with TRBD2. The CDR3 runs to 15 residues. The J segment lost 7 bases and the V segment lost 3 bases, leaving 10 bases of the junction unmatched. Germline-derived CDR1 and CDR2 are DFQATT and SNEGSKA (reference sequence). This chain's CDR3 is CSARFAGGSRNEQFF. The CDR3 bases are TGCAGTGCTAGGTTTGCGGGAGGGTCCCGAAATGAGCAGTTCTTC.

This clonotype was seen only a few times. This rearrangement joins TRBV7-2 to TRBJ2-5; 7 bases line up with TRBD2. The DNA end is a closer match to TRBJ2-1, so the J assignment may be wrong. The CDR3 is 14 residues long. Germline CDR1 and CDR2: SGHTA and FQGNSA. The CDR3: CASSPFLGGDEQFF. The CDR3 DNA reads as TGTGCCAGCAGCCCCTTTTTGGGAGGGGATGAGCAGTTCTTC.

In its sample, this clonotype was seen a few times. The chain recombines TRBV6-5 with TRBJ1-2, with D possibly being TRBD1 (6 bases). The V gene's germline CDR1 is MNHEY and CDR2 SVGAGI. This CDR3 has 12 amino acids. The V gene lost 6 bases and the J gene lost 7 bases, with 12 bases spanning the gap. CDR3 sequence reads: CASSKEGGGYTF. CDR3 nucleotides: TGTGCCAGCAGCAAAGAGGGGGGTGGCTACACCTTC.

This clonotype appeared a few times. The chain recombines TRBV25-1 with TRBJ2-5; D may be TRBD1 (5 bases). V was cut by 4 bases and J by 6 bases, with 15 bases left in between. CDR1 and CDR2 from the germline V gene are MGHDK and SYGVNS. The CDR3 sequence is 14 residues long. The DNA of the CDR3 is TGTGCCAGCAGTGCAGGGATTAAGGAAAAGACCCAGTACTTC. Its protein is CASSAGIKEKTQYF.

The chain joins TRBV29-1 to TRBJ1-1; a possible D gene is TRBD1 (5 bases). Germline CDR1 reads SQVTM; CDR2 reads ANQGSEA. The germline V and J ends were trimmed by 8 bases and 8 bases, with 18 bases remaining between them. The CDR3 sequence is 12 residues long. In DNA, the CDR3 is TGCAGCTCTGTGGGGCCTTCCGGGGAAGCTTTCTTT. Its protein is CSSVGPSGEAFF.

CDR3 nucleotides: TGTGCCAGCAGTTACTCCCAGGGGGATACAGGGACTAGCGGGAGGGCCGGCGATACGCAGTATTTT. It encodes CASSYSQGDTGTSGRAGDTQYF. This chain connects TRBV6-5 to TRBJ2-3; 16 bases line up with TRBD2. Germline values: CDR1 MNHEY, CDR2 SVGAGI. With 0 bases clipped from V and 6 bases from J, the junction kept 18 bases outside the gene matches. There are 22 residues in the CDR3.

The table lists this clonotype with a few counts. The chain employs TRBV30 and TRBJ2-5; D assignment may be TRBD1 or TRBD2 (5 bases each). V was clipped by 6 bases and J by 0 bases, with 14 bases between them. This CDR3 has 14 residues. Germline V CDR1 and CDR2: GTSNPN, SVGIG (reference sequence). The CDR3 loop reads CACLRGWDQETQYF. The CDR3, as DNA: TGTGCCTGCCTGAGGGGATGGGACCAAGAGACCCAGTACTTC.

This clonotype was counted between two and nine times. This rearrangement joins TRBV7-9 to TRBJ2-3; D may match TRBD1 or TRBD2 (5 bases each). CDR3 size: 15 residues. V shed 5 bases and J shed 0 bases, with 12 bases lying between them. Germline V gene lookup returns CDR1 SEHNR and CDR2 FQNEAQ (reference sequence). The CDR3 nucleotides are TGTGCCAGCAGCGCAGGGACCTTTAGCACAGATACGCAGTATTTT. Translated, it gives CASSAGTFSTDTQYF.

CDR3 DNA sequence: TGTGCCACCAGTGCAGGGAAGGAGACCCAGTACTTC. Translated: CATSAGKETQYF. This chain joins TRBV24-1 and TRBJ2-5; D is possibly TRBD1 (5 bases). Germline CDR1 and CDR2: KGHDR and SFDVKD. V lost 5 bases to trimming and J lost 5 bases, with 8 bases between them. The CDR3 contains 12 residues.

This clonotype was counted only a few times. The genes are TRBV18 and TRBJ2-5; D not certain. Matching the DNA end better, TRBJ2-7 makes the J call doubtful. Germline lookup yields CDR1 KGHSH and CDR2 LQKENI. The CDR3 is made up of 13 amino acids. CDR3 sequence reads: CASSLSSDFEQYF. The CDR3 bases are TGTGCCAGCTCACTATCCTCAGACTTCGAGCAGTACTTC.

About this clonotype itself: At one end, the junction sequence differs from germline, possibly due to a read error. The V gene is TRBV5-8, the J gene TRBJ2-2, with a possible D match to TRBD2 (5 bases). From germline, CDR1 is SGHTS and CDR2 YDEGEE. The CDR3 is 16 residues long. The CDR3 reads CAGSLAGLTNTGELFF. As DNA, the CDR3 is TGTGCCGGCAGCTTGGCGGGTCTTACGAACACCGGGGAGCTGTTTTTT.